This T cell receptor beta chain stems from a study of vaccination and CD4 T cells after COVID-19. Whole-study context: Diagnosis preceded the drawing of post-COVID samples by a median about 100 days (range 35 to 161). Spike peptides, overlapping and drawn from SARS-CoV-2, HCoV-NL63, HCoV-OC43 and HCoV-229E, were used to stimulate cells.

Notes on this clonotype: Its antigen is still unknown.

The CDR3 loop spans 15 amino acids. From germline, CDR1 is MNHEY and CDR2 SVGAGI. With 2 bases clipped from V and 5 bases from J, the junction kept 3 bases outside the gene matches. Sequencing of DNA taken from cultured CD4+ T cells relied on the Oncomine TCR Beta short-read assay. A single record per CDR3 protein comes from TCRdb applying MiXCR to the PCR reads. The profile shows approximately 20,000 distinct CDR3 sequences, 46% of them singletons. Time point of the sample: late sampling 161 to 241 days after vaccination in a few convalescent patients. Treatment described: approximately nine-day PBMC culture with coronavirus spike peptide pools or control peptides (ViraFEST assay). With peptide pools, ViraFEST first expanded antigen-specific T cells and afterwards sequenced their TCRs.

Sequences were derived from CD4+ T cells from blood, cultured in vitro, sampled about 7 months after SARS-CoV-2 vaccination. This TCR came from a human donor who had recovered from COVID-19. The chain links TRBV6-5 to TRBJ1-6; 7 nucleotides line up with TRBD1. In DNA, the CDR3 is TGTGCCAGCAGTTACACTGACAGGGATAATTCACCCCTCCACTTT. It specifies CASSYTDRDNSPLHF.